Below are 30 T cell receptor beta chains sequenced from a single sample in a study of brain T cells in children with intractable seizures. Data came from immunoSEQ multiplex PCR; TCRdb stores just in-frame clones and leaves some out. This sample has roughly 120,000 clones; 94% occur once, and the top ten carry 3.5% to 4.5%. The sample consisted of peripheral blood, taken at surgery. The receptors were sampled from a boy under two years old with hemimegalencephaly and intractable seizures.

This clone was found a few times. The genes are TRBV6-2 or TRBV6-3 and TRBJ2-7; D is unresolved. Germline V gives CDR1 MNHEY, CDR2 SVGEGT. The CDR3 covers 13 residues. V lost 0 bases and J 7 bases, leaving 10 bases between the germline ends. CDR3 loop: CASSYSPVREQYF. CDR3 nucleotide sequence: TGTGCCAGCAGTTACTCCCCGGTACGAGAGCAGTACTTC.

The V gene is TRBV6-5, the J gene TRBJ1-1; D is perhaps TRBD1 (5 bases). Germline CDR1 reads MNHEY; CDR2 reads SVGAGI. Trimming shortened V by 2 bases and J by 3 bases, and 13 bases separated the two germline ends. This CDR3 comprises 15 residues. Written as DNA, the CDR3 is TGTGCCAGCAGTTACGCTTTTCTAGGGGACACTGAAGCTTTCTTT. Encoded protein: CASSYAFLGDTEAFF.

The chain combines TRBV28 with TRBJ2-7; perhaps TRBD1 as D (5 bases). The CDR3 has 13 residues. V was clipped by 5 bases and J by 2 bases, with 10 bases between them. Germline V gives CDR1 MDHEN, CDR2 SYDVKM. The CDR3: CASSNPGPYEQYF. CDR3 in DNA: TGTGCCAGCAGTAACCCAGGGCCCTACGAGCAGTACTTC.

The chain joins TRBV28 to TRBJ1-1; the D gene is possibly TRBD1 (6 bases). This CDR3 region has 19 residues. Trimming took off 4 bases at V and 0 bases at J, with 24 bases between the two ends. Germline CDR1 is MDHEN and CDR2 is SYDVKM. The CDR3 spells CASSSLGGSNPNMNTEAFF. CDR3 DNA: TGTGCCAGCAGTTCCCTAGGGGGGTCGAACCCGAACATGAACACTGAAGCTTTCTTT.

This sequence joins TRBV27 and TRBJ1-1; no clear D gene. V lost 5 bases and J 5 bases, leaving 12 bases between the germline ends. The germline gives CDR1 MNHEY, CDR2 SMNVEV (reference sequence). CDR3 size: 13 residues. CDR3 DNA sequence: TGTGCCAGCAGTCTGGTTCAATTAACTGAAGCTTTCTTT. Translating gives CASSLVQLTEAFF.

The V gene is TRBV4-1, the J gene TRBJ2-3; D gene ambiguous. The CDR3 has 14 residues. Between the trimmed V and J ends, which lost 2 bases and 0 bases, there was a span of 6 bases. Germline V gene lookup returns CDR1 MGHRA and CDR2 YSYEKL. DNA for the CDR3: TGCGCCAGCAGCCAATTACAGAGCACAGATACGCAGTATTTT. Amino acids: CASSQLQSTDTQYF.

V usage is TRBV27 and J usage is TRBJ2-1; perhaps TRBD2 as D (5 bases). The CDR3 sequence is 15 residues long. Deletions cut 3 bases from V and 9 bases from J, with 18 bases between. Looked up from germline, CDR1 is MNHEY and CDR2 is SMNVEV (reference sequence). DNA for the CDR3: TGTGCCAGCAGTTTTCGGCCGGGATACAAGGGTGAGCAGTTCTTC. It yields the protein CASSFRPGYKGEQFF.

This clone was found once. The CDR3 sequence: CASSLASGDYNEQFF. The CDR3 nucleotides read TGTGCCAGCAGCCTGGCTAGCGGGGACTACAATGAGCAGTTCTTC. The gene calls are TRBV6-5 and TRBJ2-1; 9 nucleotides line up with TRBD2. This CDR3 is 15 amino acids long. Trimming at V came to 6 bases and at J to 3 bases, leaving 6 bases not matched to a gene. Germline values: CDR1 MNHEY, CDR2 SVGAGI.

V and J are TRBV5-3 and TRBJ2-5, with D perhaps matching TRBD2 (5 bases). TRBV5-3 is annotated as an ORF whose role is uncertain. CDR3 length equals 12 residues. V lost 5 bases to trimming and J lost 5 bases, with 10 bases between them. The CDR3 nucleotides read TGTGCCAGAAGTCCGGAGGTGGAGACCCAGTACTTC. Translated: CARSPEVETQYF.

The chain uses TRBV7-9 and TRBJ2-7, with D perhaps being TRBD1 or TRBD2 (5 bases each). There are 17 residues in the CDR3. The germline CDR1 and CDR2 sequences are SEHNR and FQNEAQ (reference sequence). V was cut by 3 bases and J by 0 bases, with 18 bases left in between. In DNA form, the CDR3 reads TGTGCCAGCAGCTTTGGGGCTGAGGGCTGGGGCTCCTACGAGCAGTACTTC. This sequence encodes CASSFGAEGWGSYEQYF.

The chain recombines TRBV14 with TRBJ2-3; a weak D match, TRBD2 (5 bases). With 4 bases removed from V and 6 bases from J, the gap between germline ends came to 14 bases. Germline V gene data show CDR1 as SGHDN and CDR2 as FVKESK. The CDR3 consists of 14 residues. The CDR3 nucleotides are TGTGCCAGCAGCCCCGGGATTCTCCCGGATACGCAGTATTTT. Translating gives CASSPGILPDTQYF.

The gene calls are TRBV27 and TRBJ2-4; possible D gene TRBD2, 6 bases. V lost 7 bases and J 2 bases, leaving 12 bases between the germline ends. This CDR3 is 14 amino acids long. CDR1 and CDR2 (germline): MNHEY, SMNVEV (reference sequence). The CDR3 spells CASTGETTKNIQYF. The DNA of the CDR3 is TGTGCCAGCACGGGGGAAACTACCAAAAACATTCAGTACTTC.

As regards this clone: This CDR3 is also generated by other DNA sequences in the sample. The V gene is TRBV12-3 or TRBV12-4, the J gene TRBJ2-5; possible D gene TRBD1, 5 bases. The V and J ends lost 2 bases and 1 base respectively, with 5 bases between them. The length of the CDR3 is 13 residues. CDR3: CASSLRGQETQYF. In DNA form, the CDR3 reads TGTGCCAGCAGTTTAAGGGGCCAAGAGACCCAGTACTTC.

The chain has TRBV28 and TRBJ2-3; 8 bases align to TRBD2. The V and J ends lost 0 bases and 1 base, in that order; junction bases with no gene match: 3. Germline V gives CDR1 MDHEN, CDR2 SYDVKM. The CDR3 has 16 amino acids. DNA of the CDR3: TGTGCCAGCAGTTTATGGGGACTAGAACGCACAGATACGCAGTATTTT. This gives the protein CASSLWGLERTDTQYF.

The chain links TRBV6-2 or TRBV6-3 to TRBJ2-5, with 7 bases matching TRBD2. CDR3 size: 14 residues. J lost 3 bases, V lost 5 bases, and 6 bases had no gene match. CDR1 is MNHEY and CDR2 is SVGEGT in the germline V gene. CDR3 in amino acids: CASSLTSLKETQYF. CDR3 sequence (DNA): TGTGCCAGCAGTCTGACTAGCCTTAAAGAGACCCAGTACTTC.

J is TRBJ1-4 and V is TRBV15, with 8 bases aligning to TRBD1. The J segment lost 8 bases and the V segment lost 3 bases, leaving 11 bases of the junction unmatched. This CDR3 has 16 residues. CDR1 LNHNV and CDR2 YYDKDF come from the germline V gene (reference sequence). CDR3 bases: TGTGCCACCAGCAGGGCACCACAGGGGGGGGTCGAAAAACTGTTTTTT. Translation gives CATSRAPQGGVEKLFF.

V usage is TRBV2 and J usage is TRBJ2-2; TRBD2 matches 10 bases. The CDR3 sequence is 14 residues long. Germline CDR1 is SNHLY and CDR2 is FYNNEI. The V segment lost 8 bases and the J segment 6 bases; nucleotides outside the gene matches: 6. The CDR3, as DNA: TGTGCCAGCGATAGCGGGAGGCCCGCCGGGGAGCTGTTTTTT. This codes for CASDSGRPAGELFF.

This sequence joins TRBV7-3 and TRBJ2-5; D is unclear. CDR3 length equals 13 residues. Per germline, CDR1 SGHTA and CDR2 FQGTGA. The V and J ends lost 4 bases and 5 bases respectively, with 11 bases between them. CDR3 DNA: TGTGCCAGCAGCTCTGAACCCAGGGAGACCCAGTACTTC. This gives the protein CASSSEPRETQYF.

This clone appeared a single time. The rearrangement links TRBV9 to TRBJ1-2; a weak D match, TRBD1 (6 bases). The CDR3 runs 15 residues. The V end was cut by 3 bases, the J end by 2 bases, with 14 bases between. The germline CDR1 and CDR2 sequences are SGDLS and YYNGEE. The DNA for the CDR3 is TGTGCCAGCAGCGGCCACCAGGGGTTAAACTATGGCTACACCTTC. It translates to CASSGHQGLNYGYTF.

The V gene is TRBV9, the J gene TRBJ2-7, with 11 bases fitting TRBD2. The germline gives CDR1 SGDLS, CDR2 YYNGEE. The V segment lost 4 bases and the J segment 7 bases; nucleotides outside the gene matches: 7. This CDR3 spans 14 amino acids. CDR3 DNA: TGTGCCAGCAGCAAAACTAGCGGGAGACAAGAGCAGTACTTC. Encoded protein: CASSKTSGRQEQYF.

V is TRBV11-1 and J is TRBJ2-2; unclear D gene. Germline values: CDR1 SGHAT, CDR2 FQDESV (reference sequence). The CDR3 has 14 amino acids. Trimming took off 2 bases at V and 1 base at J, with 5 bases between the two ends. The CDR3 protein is CASSLLKNTGELFF. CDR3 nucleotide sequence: TGTGCCAGCAGCTTACTTAAGAACACCGGGGAGCTGTTTTTT.

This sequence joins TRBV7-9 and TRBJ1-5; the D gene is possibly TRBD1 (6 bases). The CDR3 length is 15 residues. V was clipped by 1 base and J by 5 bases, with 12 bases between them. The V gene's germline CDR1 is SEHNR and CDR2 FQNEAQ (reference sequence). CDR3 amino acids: CASSLGTVGHQPQHF. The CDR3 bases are TGTGCCAGCAGCTTAGGGACAGTCGGACATCAGCCCCAGCATTTT. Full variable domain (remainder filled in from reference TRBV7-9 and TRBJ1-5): DTGVSQNPRHKITKRGQNVTFRCDPISEHNRLYWYRQTLGQGPEFLTYFQNEAQLEKSRLLSDRFSAERPKGSFSTLEIQRTEQGDSAMYLCASSLGTVGHQPQHFGDGTRLSIL.

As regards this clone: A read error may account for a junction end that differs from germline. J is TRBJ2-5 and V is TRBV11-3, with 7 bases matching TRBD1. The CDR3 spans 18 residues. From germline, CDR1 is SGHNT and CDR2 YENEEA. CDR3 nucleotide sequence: TGTGCCAGCAGCCAGTCCCGAGACAGGGCTTCTCGCCAAGCGACCCAGTACTTC. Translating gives CASSQSRDRASRQATQYF.

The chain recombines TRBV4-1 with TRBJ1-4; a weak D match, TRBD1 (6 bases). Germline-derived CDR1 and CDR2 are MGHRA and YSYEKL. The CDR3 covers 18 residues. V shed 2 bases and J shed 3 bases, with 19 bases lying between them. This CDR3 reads CASSQIPYYRVANEKLFF. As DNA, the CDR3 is TGCGCCAGCAGCCAAATTCCCTATTACAGGGTTGCTAATGAAAAACTGTTTTTT.

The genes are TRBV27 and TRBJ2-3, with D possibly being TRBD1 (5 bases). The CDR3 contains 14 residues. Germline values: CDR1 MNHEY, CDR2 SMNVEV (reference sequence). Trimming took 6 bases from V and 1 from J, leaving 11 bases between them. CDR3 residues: CASRDTPRTDTQYF. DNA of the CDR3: TGTGCCAGCAGGGACACGCCTCGCACAGATACGCAGTATTTT.

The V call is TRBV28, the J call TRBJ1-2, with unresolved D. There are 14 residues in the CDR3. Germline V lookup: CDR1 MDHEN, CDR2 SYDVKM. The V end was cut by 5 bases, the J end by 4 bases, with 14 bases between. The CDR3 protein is CASSPSGRIYGYTF. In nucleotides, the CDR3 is TGTGCCAGCAGTCCCTCCGGCAGGATCTATGGCTACACCTTC.

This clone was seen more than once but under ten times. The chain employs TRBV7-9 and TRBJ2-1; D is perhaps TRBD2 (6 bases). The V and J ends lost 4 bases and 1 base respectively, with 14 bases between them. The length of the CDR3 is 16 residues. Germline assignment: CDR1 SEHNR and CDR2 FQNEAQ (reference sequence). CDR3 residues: CASSSPSGYSYNEQFF. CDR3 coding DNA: TGTGCCAGCAGCTCACCCAGCGGGTATTCCTACAATGAGCAGTTCTTC.

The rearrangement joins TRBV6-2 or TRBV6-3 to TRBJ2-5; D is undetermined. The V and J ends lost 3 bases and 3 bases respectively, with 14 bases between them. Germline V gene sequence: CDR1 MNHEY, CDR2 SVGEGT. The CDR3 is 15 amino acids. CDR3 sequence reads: CASSYGPLKKETQYF. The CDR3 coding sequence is TGTGCCAGCAGTTATGGTCCCCTGAAGAAAGAGACCCAGTACTTC.

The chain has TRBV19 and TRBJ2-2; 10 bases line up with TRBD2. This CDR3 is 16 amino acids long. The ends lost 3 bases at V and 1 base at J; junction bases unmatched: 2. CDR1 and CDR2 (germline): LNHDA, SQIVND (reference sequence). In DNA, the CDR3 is TGTGCCAGTAGTATCGCTAGCGGGAGGAACACCGGGGAGCTGTTTTTT. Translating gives CASSIASGRNTGELFF.

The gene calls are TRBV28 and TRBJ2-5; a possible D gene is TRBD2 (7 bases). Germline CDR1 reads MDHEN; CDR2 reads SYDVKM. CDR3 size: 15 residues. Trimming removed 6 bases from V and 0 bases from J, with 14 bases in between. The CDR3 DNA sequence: TGTGCCAGCAGACAGGGAGGGCTATACCAAGAGACCCAGTACTTC. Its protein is CASRQGGLYQETQYF.